These T cell receptor beta chains were read from a single sample in a study of metastatic and nonmetastatic thyroid tumors. With MiXCR, TCRdb called clones anew from the PCR reads. The sample carries tens of thousands of clones, 25% to 30% recorded once. The sample comprised blood. These receptors came from a male donor with papillary thyroid cancer or a benign thyroid nodule (not recorded which). Some clones in this sample may be carry-over from other donors' samples. The CDR3 runs from the conserved cysteine through the conserved F or W. Fields, in order: clone size, V gene, J gene, D gene, CDR3 protein, CDR3 DNA. D genes are given only for firm matches. Only part of the rows carry a size: once, few, many, or a class if the clone is expanded.

clone_size: NA; v_call: TRBV11-2; j_call: TRBJ2-1; d_call: TRBD1; cdr3_aa: CASSLRQGALHEQFF; cdr3_nt: TGTGCCAGCAGCCTTAGACAGGGGGCTCTCCATGAGCAGTTCTTC
clone_size: NA; v_call: TRBV5-6; j_call: TRBJ1-5; d_call: TRBD1; cdr3_aa: CASSRDRGINQPQHF; cdr3_nt: TGTGCCAGCAGCAGGGACAGAGGAATCAATCAGCCCCAGCATTTT
clone_size: few; v_call: TRBV19; j_call: TRBJ2-7; d_call: NA; cdr3_aa: CASTPVLGGGEQYF; cdr3_nt: TGTGCCAGTACCCCCGTGTTGGGTGGAGGAGAGCAGTACTTC
clone_size: medium-sized; v_call: TRBV12-3/TRBV12-4; j_call: TRBJ2-7; d_call: NA; cdr3_aa: CASSSVSYEQYF; cdr3_nt: TGTGCCAGCAGTTCGGTCTCCTACGAGCAGTACTTC
clone_size: many; v_call: TRBV10-3; j_call: TRBJ1-4; d_call: NA; cdr3_aa: CAISERDRETTNEKLFF; cdr3_nt: TGTGCCATCAGTGAGCGCGACAGAGAGACAACTAATGAAAAACTGTTTTTT
clone_size: medium-sized; v_call: TRBV2; j_call: TRBJ2-7; d_call: NA; cdr3_aa: CASRAGQGIYEQYF; cdr3_nt: TGTGCCAGCCGGGCGGGGCAGGGGATCTACGAGCAGTACTTC
clone_size: few; v_call: TRBV6-2/TRBV6-3; j_call: TRBJ2-7; d_call: NA; cdr3_aa: CASSYRSGRFYYEQYF; cdr3_nt: TGTGCCAGCAGTTACAGGTCGGGCAGATTCTACTACGAGCAGTACTTC
clone_size: many; v_call: TRBV30; j_call: TRBJ1-5; d_call: TRBD1; cdr3_aa: CAWSFPGQANFNQPQHF; cdr3_nt: TGTGCCTGGAGTTTCCCGGGACAGGCCAACTTCAATCAGCCCCAGCATTTT
clone_size: few; v_call: TRBV6-1; j_call: TRBJ1-5; d_call: NA; cdr3_aa: CASGAYNVLNQPQRF; cdr3_nt: TGTGCCAGCGGCGCGTACAATGTTTTGAACCAGCCCCAGCGTTTT
clone_size: NA; v_call: TRBV4-1; j_call: TRBJ1-1; d_call: NA; cdr3_aa: CASLPGQEAFF; cdr3_nt: TGCGCCAGCCTTCCGGGACAAGAAGCTTTCTTT
clone_size: medium-sized; v_call: TRBV3-1; j_call: TRBJ1-4; d_call: NA; cdr3_aa: CASSQGGSPGIF; cdr3_nt: TGTGCCAGCAGCCAAGGTGGCAGCCCGGGGATTTTT
clone_size: NA; v_call: TRBV19; j_call: TRBJ1-6; d_call: NA; cdr3_aa: CASSILPGSYNSPLHF; cdr3_nt: TGTGCCAGTAGTATATTGCCAGGCTCCTATAATTCACCCCTCCACTTT
clone_size: few; v_call: TRBV27; j_call: TRBJ2-7; d_call: NA; cdr3_aa: CASSLTTNSYEQYF; cdr3_nt: TGTGCCAGCAGTCTGACTACCAACTCCTACGAGCAGTACTTC
clone_size: few; v_call: TRBV12-3/TRBV12-4; j_call: TRBJ1-1; d_call: NA; cdr3_aa: CASNRDSNTEAFF; cdr3_nt: TGTGCCAGCAACCGAGACTCGAACACTGAAGCTTTCTTT
clone_size: few; v_call: TRBV6-2/TRBV6-3; j_call: TRBJ2-5; d_call: NA; cdr3_aa: CASSQAGSEENTQYF; cdr3_nt: TGTGCCAGCAGTCAGGCCGGGTCAGAAGAGAACACCCAGTACTTC
clone_size: many; v_call: TRBV6-2/TRBV6-3; j_call: TRBJ2-1; d_call: NA; cdr3_aa: CASRDPDRSSYNEQFF; cdr3_nt: TGTGCCAGCAGGGACCCCGACAGGAGCTCCTACAATGAGCAGTTCTTC
clone_size: many; v_call: TRBV6-4; j_call: TRBJ2-2; d_call: NA; cdr3_aa: CASSASVEVGELFF; cdr3_nt: TGTGCCAGCAGTGCGTCGGTAGAGGTCGGGGAGCTGTTTTTT
clone_size: NA; v_call: TRBV20-1; j_call: TRBJ2-5; d_call: TRBD2; cdr3_aa: CSARTSGRVIAETQYF; cdr3_nt: TGCAGTGCTCGGACTAGCGGGAGGGTAATCGCAGAGACCCAGTACTTC
clone_size: NA; v_call: TRBV28; j_call: TRBJ2-7; d_call: TRBD2; cdr3_aa: CASSLWTLAGKPEQYF; cdr3_nt: TGTGCCAGCAGTTTATGGACACTAGCGGGAAAGCCCGAGCAGTACTTC
clone_size: NA; v_call: TRBV12-3/TRBV12-4; j_call: TRBJ2-7; d_call: TRBD1; cdr3_aa: CASSLSRGLYDQYF; cdr3_nt: TGTGCCAGCAGTTTAAGTAGGGGGCTCTACGATCAGTACTTC
clone_size: NA; v_call: TRBV11-2; j_call: TRBJ2-1; d_call: NA; cdr3_aa: CASSVSVYRASEQFF; cdr3_nt: TGTGCCAGCAGCGTTTCGGTCTACCGGGCCTCCGAGCAGTTCTTC
clone_size: NA; v_call: TRBV18; j_call: TRBJ1-3; d_call: NA; cdr3_aa: CASSSQGAASGNTIYF; cdr3_nt: TGTGCCAGCTCGTCACAGGGTGCTGCCTCTGGAAACACCATATATTTT